Listed below are T cell receptor beta chains from one sample, sequenced in a study of metastatic and nonmetastatic thyroid tumors. Using MiXCR, TCRdb reanalyzed the PCR reads. The sample carries about 14,000 clones, 30% to 35% recorded once. Sequenced input: tumor tissue. The receptors stem from a female donor with papillary thyroid cancer or a benign thyroid nodule (not recorded which). Some clones in this sample may be carry-over from other donors' samples. The CDR3 runs from the conserved cysteine through the conserved F or W. A D gene is named only where the DNA matches it firmly. Clone size, where shown, is once, few, many, or a class for clones that have expanded.

size: medium-sized; J: TRBJ2-3; V: TRBV24-1; D: TRBD2; CDR3: CATSDFDSGSWNTQYF; DNA: TGTGCCACCAGTGATTTCGATAGCGGGAGTTGGAATACGCAGTATTTT
size: once; J: TRBJ2-7; V: TRBV20-1; D: TRBD1; CDR3: CIARGNPGQGALPYEQYF; DNA: TGCATTGCTAGGGGGAATCCGGGACAGGGTGCCCTACCCTACGAGCAGTACTTC
size: many; J: TRBJ1-2; V: TRBV28; D: NA; CDR3: CASSSSRSYTF; DNA: TGTGCCAGCAGTTCTTCTCGGAGCTATACCTTC
size: NA; J: TRBJ1-2; V: TRBV5-1; D: NA; CDR3: CASSLGQGTYGYTF; DNA: TGCGCCAGCAGCTTGGGACAAGGGACCTATGGCTACACCTTC
size: NA; J: TRBJ2-7; V: TRBV5-1; D: TRBD1; CDR3: CASSLAGTVSSYEQYF; DNA: TGCGCCAGCAGCTTGGCCGGGACAGTGTCTTCCTACGAGCAGTACTTC
size: medium-sized; J: TRBJ2-7; V: TRBV20-1; D: TRBD2; CDR3: CSATGLAGGPLEQYF; DNA: TGCAGTGCCACGGGACTAGCGGGAGGGCCCCTCGAGCAGTACTTC
size: many; J: TRBJ1-1; V: TRBV6-5; D: TRBD1; CDR3: CASSYGDRDTEAFF; DNA: TGTGCCAGCAGTTACGGAGACAGGGACACTGAAGCTTTCTTT
size: many; J: TRBJ1-1; V: TRBV3-1; D: NA; CDR3: CASSQGRNTEAFF; DNA: TGTGCCAGCAGCCAGGGGAGGAACACTGAAGCTTTCTTT
size: few; J: TRBJ2-1; V: TRBV6-4; D: TRBD2; CDR3: CASSDEASGGSYNDQFF; DNA: TGTGCCAGCAGTGACGAGGCTAGCGGGGGCTCCTACAATGATCAGTTCTTC
size: NA; J: TRBJ1-2; V: TRBV20-1; D: NA; CDR3: CSARGVITGLEGYTF; DNA: TGCAGTGCTAGAGGAGTAATCACAGGGTTGGAGGGCTACACCTTC
size: NA; J: TRBJ2-7; V: TRBV12-3/TRBV12-4; D: NA; CDR3: CASSLGRDGSSYEQYF; DNA: TGTGCCAGCAGCTTAGGGCGGGACGGTAGCTCCTACGAGCAGTACTTC
size: many; J: TRBJ2-2; V: TRBV19; D: NA; CDR3: CASMGVRNTGELFF; DNA: TGTGCCAGTATGGGGGTACGGAACACCGGGGAGCTGTTTTTT
size: medium-sized; J: TRBJ2-7; V: TRBV13; D: NA; CDR3: CASSSLGPASYEQYF; DNA: TGTGCCAGCAGCAGTCTGGGACCGGCATCCTACGAGCAGTACTTC
size: many; J: TRBJ1-2; V: TRBV18; D: NA; CDR3: CASSQDRGRVDYGYTF; DNA: TGCGCCAGCTCTCAGGACCGGGGCAGGGTCGACTATGGCTACACCTTC
size: few; J: TRBJ2-7; V: TRBV20-1; D: NA; CDR3: CSARDEKKRTTYEQYF; DNA: TGCAGTGCTAGAGATGAGAAGAAAAGAACTACCTACGAGCAGTACTTC
size: many; J: TRBJ2-1; V: TRBV20-1; D: TRBD2; CDR3: CSALPRLAGVRNEQFF; DNA: TGCAGTGCCCTACCCAGACTAGCGGGAGTTCGCAATGAGCAGTTCTTC